A single sample gave rise to the 17 T cell receptor beta chains below, sequenced in a study of T cell responses to AZD1222 COVID-19 vaccine (dated by TCRdb to the early 2020s). Per the publication, the time point label means: baseline before first vaccination. The meaning of the sample's treatment or condition label: meningococcal conjugate vaccine given as trial control. The library was built by means of the immunoSEQ multiplex PCR assay. Here the immuneACCESS table is served through TCRdb, limited to in-frame sequences with V and J called. Missing clones are a known gap in these copies; in checked studies unresolved V genes cover under half, and the rest lacks a known reason. Across this sample there are some 150,000 clones, with about 90% seen only once. The top ten hold 5.5% of the sample. The starting material was peripheral blood, obtained on day 0 of MenACWY control vaccination. Receptor source: an adult in good health.

The V and J genes are TRBV19 and TRBJ2-1; 11 bases agree with TRBD2. CDR3 length: 18 amino acids. CDR1 and CDR2 (germline): LNHDA, SQIVND (reference sequence). V lost 5 bases, J lost 1 base, and 10 bases stayed unmatched. The CDR3 spells CASSVLTSGEGSYNEQFF. The DNA for the CDR3 is TGTGCCAGTAGTGTGCTGACTAGCGGGGAGGGATCCTACAATGAGCAGTTCTTC.

This chain uses TRBV7-6 with TRBJ1-5; 10 positions agree with TRBD1. CDR1 and CDR2 (germline): SGHVS, FNYEAQ. Germline trimming cut 3 bases from V and 4 bases from J; bases unmatched to any gene: 6. The length of the CDR3 is 16 residues. CDR3 sequence (DNA): TGTGCCAGCAGCTTGACAGGGGGCTTAATGAATCAGCCCCAGCATTTT. It encodes CASSLTGGLMNQPQHF. Drawing the rest from reference TRBV7-6 and TRBJ1-5, the complete variable domain is GAGVSQSPRYKVTKRGQDVALRCDPISGHVSLYWYRQALGQGPEFLTYFNYEAQQDKSGLPNDRFSAERPEGSISTLTIQRTEQRDSAMYRCASSLTGGLMNQPQHFGDGTRLSIL.

This sequence joins TRBV5-4 and TRBJ2-1; the D gene is possibly TRBD1 (6 bases). CDR3 length equals 13 residues. CDR1 SGHNT and CDR2 YYREEE come from the germline V gene (reference sequence). Trimming cost V 0 bases and J 7 bases, with 8 bases left between them. The CDR3 loop reads CASSLGGQNEQFF. DNA of the CDR3: TGTGCCAGCAGCTTGGGGGGGCAGAATGAGCAGTTCTTC.

The chain joins TRBV10-2 to TRBJ2-3; 10 bases are a match to TRBD2. This CDR3 spans 17 amino acids. Trimming removed 8 bases from V and 0 bases from J; junction bases left unmatched: 11. From germline, CDR1 is WSHSY and CDR2 SAAADI. The DNA for the CDR3 is TGCGCCAGCTGGACTAGCGGAGTTTCCTCTAGCACAGATACGCAGTATTTT. Its translation is CASWTSGVSSSTDTQYF.

This chain uses TRBV29-1 with TRBJ1-5; D not resolved. Germline V gene data show CDR1 as SQVTM and CDR2 as ANQGSEA. The CDR3 spans 13 residues. Trimming shortened V by 4 bases and J by 4 bases, and 11 bases separated the two germline ends. The CDR3 region is CSVAPGLNQPQHF. The DNA of the CDR3 is TGCAGCGTTGCCCCCGGCCTTAATCAGCCCCAGCATTTT.

In nucleotides, the CDR3 is TGTGCCAGTAACCGGCAGGGGAAGAACACTGAAGCTTTCTTT. Its translation is CASNRQGKNTEAFF. The chain couples TRBV19 to TRBJ1-1; perhaps TRBD1 as D (6 bases). Germline CDR1 and CDR2: LNHDA and SQIVND (reference sequence). The CDR3 totals 14 residues. V was clipped by 7 bases and J by 1 base, with 13 bases between them.

J is TRBJ2-3 and V is TRBV9; 13 bases map to TRBD2. This CDR3 region has 15 residues. The V and J ends lost 0 bases and 6 bases, in that order; junction bases with no gene match: 1. Germline V gene data show CDR1 as SGDLS and CDR2 as YYNGEE. The chain's CDR3 is CASSVATSGGDTQYF. The DNA for the CDR3 is TGTGCCAGCAGCGTAGCGACTAGCGGGGGGGATACGCAGTATTTT.

The chain has TRBV29-1 and TRBJ2-3; TRBD1 matches 7 bases. CDR3 length: 14 residues. Germline CDR1 reads SQVTM; CDR2 reads ANQGSEA. The junction had 4 bases not matched to a gene; V was cut back by 4 bases and J by 0 bases. The CDR3 sequence: CSVVKGASTDTQYF. CDR3 coding DNA: TGCAGCGTTGTTAAGGGGGCGAGCACAGATACGCAGTATTTT.

On this clone itself: In the same sample, other DNA sequences code for this CDR3. The CDR3 is CASSLAGVETQYF. As DNA, the CDR3 is TGTGCCAGCAGTTTAGCGGGGGTAGAGACCCAGTACTTC. The chain carries TRBV12-3 or TRBV12-4 and TRBJ2-5, with D perhaps given as TRBD1 or TRBD2 (5 bases each). CDR3 size: 13 residues. V shed 0 bases and J shed 4 bases, with 6 bases lying between them.

This clone was counted once. The chain recombines TRBV6-1 with TRBJ2-5, with D perhaps matching TRBD1 or TRBD2 (5 bases each). The CDR3 runs 14 residues. In germline, CDR1 is MNHNS, CDR2 SASEGT. Trimming took 3 bases from V and 7 from J, leaving 15 bases between them. DNA for the CDR3: TGTGCCAGCAGTGAGGGACCTGGGTTAGGGACCCAGTACTTC. Its translation: CASSEGPGLGTQYF.

This clone is a singleton in its sample. This chain joins TRBV5-4 and TRBJ2-5; 7 bases map to TRBD1. The CDR3 has 15 amino acids. The V and J ends lost 5 bases and 2 bases, in that order; junction bases with no gene match: 9. CDR1 SGHNT and CDR2 YYREEE come from the germline V gene (reference sequence). The CDR3 sequence: CASSFTDRSQETQYF. The CDR3 DNA is TGTGCCAGCAGTTTTACGGACAGGAGTCAAGAGACCCAGTACTTC.

The CDR3 is CASSIEPPSRSSYNEQFF. CDR3 sequence (DNA): TGTGCCAGTAGTATTGAACCCCCCAGCCGGAGTTCCTACAATGAGCAGTTCTTC. V and J are TRBV19 and TRBJ2-1; D is ambiguous. Trimming left V 3 bases short and J 1 base short, with 19 bases between. CDR1 LNHDA and CDR2 SQIVND come from the germline V gene (reference sequence). This CDR3 contains 18 residues.

This chain links TRBV5-1 with TRBJ1-3; no firm D call. The CDR3 consists of 15 residues. Per germline, CDR1 SGHRS and CDR2 YFSETQ. The V end was cut by 2 bases, the J end by 0 bases, with 9 bases between. The CDR3 loop is CASSLDGVSGNTIYF. CDR3 DNA: TGCGCCAGCAGCTTAGACGGAGTCTCTGGAAACACCATATATTTT. Together with reference TRBV5-1 and TRBJ1-3, the CDR3 gives the full variable domain: KAGVTQTPRYLIKTRGQQVTLSCSPISGHRSVSWYQQTPGQGLQFLFEYFSETQRNKGNFPGRFSGRQFSNSRSEMNVSTLELGDSALYLCASSLDGVSGNTIYFGEGSWLTVV.

The rearrangement joins TRBV4-1 to TRBJ1-2; D perhaps matches TRBD1 (5 bases). V dropped 4 bases and J dropped 7 bases, with 16 bases sitting between them. This CDR3 is built from 14 residues. Germline CDR1 is MGHRA and CDR2 is YSYEKL. CDR3 nucleotide sequence: TGCGCCAGCAGCCCGGGACTCAAAGGCCCTGGCTACACCTTC. This codes for CASSPGLKGPGYTF.

In its sample, this clone was seen once. The chain joins TRBV10-3 to TRBJ1-1, with 7 bases aligning to TRBD1. V was clipped by 3 bases and J by 1 base; unmatched bases: 8. This CDR3 is 16 amino acids long. Germline V gives CDR1 ENHRY, CDR2 SYGVKD. CDR3 sequence reads: CAISDVLPGGNTEAFF. The CDR3 coding sequence is TGTGCCATCAGTGACGTTCTTCCAGGGGGGAACACTGAAGCTTTCTTT.

V is TRBV7-2 and J is TRBJ1-2; 8 bases match TRBD1. V gave up 5 bases and J gave up 8 bases; unmatched junction bases: 7. The CDR3 length is 13 residues. The germline V gene encodes CDR1 SGHTA and CDR2 FQGNSA. The chain's CDR3 is CASSIGQGRGYTF. The CDR3 region has the DNA TGTGCCAGCAGCATCGGACAGGGACGCGGCTACACCTTC.

The chain's CDR3 is CASRGSYEQYV. CDR3 in DNA: TGCGCCAGCAGGGGCTCCTACGAGCAGTACGTC. V and J are TRBV5-1 and TRBJ2-7; D is unresolved. Germline values: CDR1 SGHRS, CDR2 YFSETQ. The ends were cut back, 5 bases at V and 0 bases at J, with 3 bases in the middle. The CDR3 spans 11 residues.